This TCR beta chain came from a study of blood T cells in healthy people across ages. Per the germline V gene, CDR1 is SGDLS and CDR2 is YYNGEE. This CDR3 contains 15 residues. V was clipped by 0 bases and J by 5 bases, with 14 bases between them. It was with a sample-barcoded 5' primer and a J-beta primer mix that a second PCR of roughly 6 to 11 cycles was run. TCRdb reprocessed the 5' RACE reads via MiXCR and lists one record per CDR3 protein. Here the sample spans approximately 800,000 distinct CDR3 sequences, approximately 24% being singletons. In addition, the sample was reused for a study of T cells of mothers and their children.

The clonotype comes from a boy aged 5 to 17 in good health. The rearrangement joins TRBV9 to TRBJ1-2; no firm D call. The sequenced material came from blood. The CDR3 sequence: CASSVVQAGGYGYTF. DNA for the CDR3: TGTGCCAGCAGCGTAGTGCAGGCAGGTGGATATGGCTACACCTTC.